This T cell receptor (beta chain) is from a study of T cell responses to AZD1222 COVID-19 vaccine. Study-wide context: Second doses were pooled across both intervals (about 4 or about 12 weeks).

Comments on this clone: Its antigen is undetermined.

CDR1 SGHKS and CDR2 YYEKEE come from the germline V gene (reference sequence). The CDR3 has 17 residues. V lost 3 bases and J 2 bases, leaving 18 bases between the germline ends. Study conclusions and caveats: The donors showed a predominance of white British ancestry and of females, with possible underestimation of clonal diversity.

The assay was immunoSEQ multiplex PCR, and TCRdb's table has in-frame clones only and misses some. The sample shows 130,000 to 150,000 clones, about 90% of them seen only once. The chain uses TRBV5-5 and TRBJ1-5, with a tentative D call TRBD1 (6 bases). The TCR sequence derives from an adult in good health. The sample was peripheral blood, taken on day 0 of AZD1222 vaccination. CDR3 bases: TGTGCCAGCAGCTCCGGACAGCGGAATGGGGGCAATCAGCCCCAGCATTTT. This encodes CASSSGQRNGGNQPQHF.